The clone carrying this T cell receptor beta chain was observed a handful of times. Its target is unknown. The V end lost 6 bases, the J end lost 2 bases, and 10 bases lay between the germline ends. The CDR3 runs to 12 residues. CDR1 and CDR2 from the germline V gene are DFQATT and SNEGSKA (reference sequence). These data originate in a study of response to subunit inactivated influenza vaccine. General study points: Each seasonal flu vaccination may recruit only limited new T cells, authors suggested.

TCRdb fed the RT-PCR reads into MiXCR, producing one record per CDR3 protein. Of some 500,000 distinct CDR3 sequences listed, 15% to 20% are singletons. Sequenced here: CD4+ T cells sorted from PBMCs, sampled less than 30 months after vaccination. This TCR came from a man between 50 and 70 years old who received an inactivated influenza vaccine. This chain connects TRBV20-1 to TRBJ1-1, with a weak D call TRBD1 (6 bases). The CDR3 loop reads CSAPRGNTEAFF. In nucleotides, the CDR3 is TGCAGTGCCCCCAGGGGAAACACTGAAGCTTTCTTT.